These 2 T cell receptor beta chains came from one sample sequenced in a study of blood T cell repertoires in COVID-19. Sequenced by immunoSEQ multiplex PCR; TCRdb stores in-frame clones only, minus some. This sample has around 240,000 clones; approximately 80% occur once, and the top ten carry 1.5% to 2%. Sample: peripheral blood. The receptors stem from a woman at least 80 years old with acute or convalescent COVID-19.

CDR3 amino acids: CAWRAEAFGNSPLHF. CDR3 DNA: TGTGCCTGGAGAGCAGAGGCGTTTGGAAATTCACCCCTCCACTTT. This chain uses TRBV30 with TRBJ1-6; D gene unclear. The V end lost 3 bases, the J end lost 7 bases, and 16 bases lay between the germline ends. The CDR3 is made up of 15 amino acids. Germline CDR1 GTSNPN, CDR2 SVGIG (reference sequence).

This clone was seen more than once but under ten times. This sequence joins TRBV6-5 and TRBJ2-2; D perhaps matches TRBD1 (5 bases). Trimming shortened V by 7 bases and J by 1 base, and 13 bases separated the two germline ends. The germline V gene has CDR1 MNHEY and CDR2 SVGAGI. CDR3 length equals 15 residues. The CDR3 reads CASTQNQGNTGELFF. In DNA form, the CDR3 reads TGTGCCAGCACTCAAAATCAGGGGAACACCGGGGAGCTGTTTTTT.